Sequencing of this T cell receptor (beta chain) was carried out in a study of blood T cell repertoires in COVID-19. Study in general: T cells, B-cell-depleted T cells, or PBMCs supplied cDNA or gDNA.

In the original workflow: Reference gene primer amplification in the assay estimated nucleated cell counts. Clones were sequenced by immunoSEQ multiplex PCR, and TCRdb holds only the in-frame ones, with some missing. The DNA gave D and trimming, while V, J and clone size come from that table. The profile shows 30,000 or so clones, roughly 85% of them singletons. The CDR3 extends over 14 amino acids. CDR1 and CDR2 from the germline V gene are SNHLY and FYNNEI. V dropped 4 bases and J dropped 4 bases, with 10 bases sitting between them. This TCR came from a man older than 75 with active COVID-19. Sequencing was performed on peripheral blood. The rearrangement joins TRBV2 to TRBJ2-2; tentatively, D is TRBD1 (6 bases). This CDR3 reads CASSVQGITGELFF. CDR3 sequence (DNA): TGTGCCAGCAGTGTACAGGGAATCACCGGGGAGCTGTTTTTT.